The T cell receptor (beta chain) under discussion was sequenced for a study of T-cell reconstitution after alpha-beta-depleted transplantation in children. This CDR3 comprises 14 residues. With 2 bases clipped from V and 2 bases from J, the junction kept 3 bases outside the gene matches. The V gene's germline CDR1 is SGHKS and CDR2 YYEKEE (reference sequence). TCRbeta library construction was performed incorporating unique molecular identifiers. A single record per CDR3 protein comes from TCRdb applying MiXCR to the PCR reads. Of fewer than 250,000 distinct CDR3 sequences listed, approximately 8.9% were seen once; the top ten hold about 6.4%. The sample holds many counts of this clonotype.

The TCR sequence derives from a male patient aged 10-17 years who had a stem cell transplant for acute lymphoblastic leukemia, so the T cells may come from the graft donor. The V gene is TRBV5-5, the J gene TRBJ2-5; 7 nucleotides line up with TRBD1. This sample comprised PBMCs, mostly from graft donor cells, obtained 180 days after TCRalphabeta/CD19-depleted stem cell transplant. The CDR3 DNA reads as TGTGCCAGCAGCTTACACAGGGGTCAAGAGACCCAGTACTTC. It encodes CASSLHRGQETQYF.